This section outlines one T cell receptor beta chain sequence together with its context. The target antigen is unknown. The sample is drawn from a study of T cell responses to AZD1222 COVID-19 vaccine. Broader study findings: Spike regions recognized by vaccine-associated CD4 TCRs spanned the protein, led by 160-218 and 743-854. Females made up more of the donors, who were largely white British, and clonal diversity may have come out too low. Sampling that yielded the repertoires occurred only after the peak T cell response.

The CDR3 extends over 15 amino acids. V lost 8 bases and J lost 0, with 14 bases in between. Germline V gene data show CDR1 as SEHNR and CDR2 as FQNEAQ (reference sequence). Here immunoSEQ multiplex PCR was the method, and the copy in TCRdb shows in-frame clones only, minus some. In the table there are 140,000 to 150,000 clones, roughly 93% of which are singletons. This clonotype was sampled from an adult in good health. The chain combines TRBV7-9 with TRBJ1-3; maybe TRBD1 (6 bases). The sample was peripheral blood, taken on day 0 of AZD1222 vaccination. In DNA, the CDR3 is TGTGCCAGCCCGCAGGGGTCTAACTCTGGAAACACCATATATTTT. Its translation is CASPQGSNSGNTIYF. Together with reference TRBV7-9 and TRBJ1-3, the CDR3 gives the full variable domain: DTGVSQNPRHKITKRGQNVTFRCDPISEHNRLYWYRQTLGQGPEFLTYFQNEAQLEKSRLLSDRFSAERPKGSFSTLEIQRTEQGDSAMYLCASPQGSNSGNTIYFGEGSWLTVV.